What follows are 25 T cell receptor beta chains derived from one specimen sequenced in a study of blood T cells in healthy people across ages. Together with a sample-barcoded 5' primer, a J-beta primer mix was included in a second PCR lasting about 7 to 12 cycles. TCRdb re-derived calls from the 5' RACE reads in MiXCR, one entry per CDR3 protein. Among about 1.4 million distinct CDR3 sequences, roughly 59% were seen once, and the ten largest hold 6.5% to 8.5%. What was sequenced was blood. These receptors were taken from a man aged 18-30 years in good health.

CDR3 in amino acids: CASSYSMVAGGNYEQYF. The CDR3 bases are TGTGCCAGCAGTTACTCCATGGTAGCGGGGGGAAATTACGAGCAGTACTTC. This chain links TRBV6-6 with TRBJ2-7; 10 nucleotides match TRBD2. Germline CDR1 and CDR2: MNHNY and SVGAGI (reference sequence). This CDR3 has 17 residues. Unmatched junction bases numbered 9, after V lost 0 bases and J lost 4 bases.

The chain uses TRBV5-1 and TRBJ2-7; TRBD2 matches 9 bases. The CDR3 totals 16 residues. The V gene end was trimmed by 4 bases and the J gene end by 7 bases; junction bases not matched to a gene: 15. Germline CDR1 reads SGHRS; CDR2 reads YFSETQ. The CDR3 nucleotides are TGCGCCAGCAGCCTAGTAGCGGGGGAGACCTACAATGAGCAGTACTTC. This encodes CASSLVAGETYNEQYF.

The chain joins TRBV6-2 or TRBV6-3 to TRBJ1-5; a weak D match, TRBD1 (5 bases). Looked up from germline, CDR1 is MNHEY and CDR2 is SVGEGT. CDR3 length equals 15 residues. The V gene lost 0 bases and the J gene lost 4 bases, with 10 bases spanning the gap. The DNA for the CDR3 is TGTGCCAGCAGTTACTCGGTGGGGGAGAATCAGCCCCAGCATTTT. Its translation: CASSYSVGENQPQHF.

This sequence joins TRBV4-1 and TRBJ1-1; D gene uncertain. Germline CDR1 and CDR2: MGHRA and YSYEKL. This CDR3 spans 14 amino acids. V dropped 4 bases and J dropped 3 bases, with 12 bases sitting between them. This chain's CDR3 is CASSREDEDTEAFF. In nucleotides, the CDR3 is TGCGCCAGCAGCCGCGAGGACGAGGACACTGAAGCTTTCTTT.

The chain carries TRBV10-2 and TRBJ1-6; 7 bases agree with TRBD1. V lost 9 bases and J lost 8; bases outside the gene matches: 4. CDR3 length equals 12 residues. Looked up from germline, CDR1 is WSHSY and CDR2 is SAAADI. CDR3 nucleotides: TGCGCCAGTCGACAGGGTCATTCACCCCTCCACTTT. It codes for CASRQGHSPLHF.

The chain combines TRBV2 with TRBJ2-1, with D perhaps being TRBD1 or TRBD2 (5 bases each). With 6 bases removed from V and 2 bases from J, the gap between germline ends came to 14 bases. Germline lookup yields CDR1 SNHLY and CDR2 FYNNEI. The CDR3 covers 15 residues. The CDR3 DNA sequence: TGTGCCAGCAGCCCGGCCCCGGGACCCTACAATGAGCAGTTCTTC. Translated, it gives CASSPAPGPYNEQFF.

The chain employs TRBV4-1 and TRBJ2-7; D not certain. Germline V CDR1 and CDR2: MGHRA, YSYEKL. This CDR3 has 13 amino acids. The germline V and J ends were trimmed by 2 bases and 2 bases, with 7 bases remaining between them. CDR3 sequence reads: CASSQFLTYEQYF. The CDR3 DNA reads as TGCGCCAGCAGCCAATTCCTCACCTACGAGCAGTACTTC.

CDR3 nucleotide sequence: TGCGCCAGCAGCCGATTCAGGGGACCCACAGATACGCAGTATTTT. The encoded protein is CASSRFRGPTDTQYF. The chain carries TRBV4-3 and TRBJ2-3; maybe TRBD1 (6 bases). Germline CDR1 is LGHNA and CDR2 is YSLEER. Trimming cost V 4 bases and J 2 bases, with 13 bases left between them. The CDR3 is 15 residues long.

To note about this clonotype: One base away lies a much larger clone, so this may be a sequencing read error. The chain is built from TRBV12-3 or TRBV12-4 and TRBJ2-3; D is undetermined. The CDR3 is 12 residues long. CDR3 in amino acids: CASSLYADMQYF. CDR3 nucleotide sequence: TGTGCCAGCAGTTTATACGCGGATATGCAGTATTTT.

The rearrangement joins TRBV10-3 to TRBJ2-1; the D gene is possibly TRBD2 (6 bases). Germline V gene lookup returns CDR1 ENHRY and CDR2 SYGVKD. CDR3 size: 15 residues. V was shortened by 6 bases and J by 8 bases, with 20 bases between the two germline ends. This chain's CDR3 is CAIRPRDSNQYEQFF. CDR3 sequence (DNA): TGTGCCATCAGGCCGCGGGACTCAAATCAATATGAGCAGTTCTTC.

This chain joins TRBV12-3 or TRBV12-4 and TRBJ2-5, with D tentatively TRBD2 (5 bases). The CDR3 has 12 residues. V was cut by 2 bases and J by 7 bases, with 8 bases left in between. The CDR3 DNA is TGTGCCAGCAGTTTAACCGCGGGGACCCAGTACTTC. Translating it yields CASSLTAGTQYF.

The chain uses TRBV6-5 and TRBJ2-4, with D perhaps given as TRBD1 or TRBD2 (5 bases each). Deletions cut 6 bases from V and 7 bases from J, with 16 bases between. The germline V gene has CDR1 MNHEY and CDR2 SVGAGI. The CDR3 consists of 14 residues. The CDR3 nucleotides read TGTGCCAGCAGAGGTAGAGGGTGGGGGAACATTCAGTACTTC. It yields the protein CASRGRGWGNIQYF.

This chain connects TRBV27 to TRBJ2-1; TRBD1 matches 10 bases. This CDR3 is built from 16 residues. Germline trimming cut 1 base from V and 6 bases from J; bases unmatched to any gene: 6. The germline V gene has CDR1 MNHEY and CDR2 SMNVEV (reference sequence). The DNA of the CDR3 is TGTGCCAGCAGTTTATTCGGGACAGGGGTAGGCAATGAGCAGTTCTTC. This encodes CASSLFGTGVGNEQFF.

V and J are TRBV30 and TRBJ2-4; D uncertain. The DNA end is more similar to TRBJ2-7, so the J call may be wrong. Per the germline V gene, CDR1 is GTSNPN and CDR2 is SVGIG (reference sequence). The CDR3 sequence is 14 residues long. The CDR3: CAYVPGQYNYEQYF. CDR3 in DNA: TGTGCCTACGTCCCCGGGCAGTACAACTACGAGCAGTACTTC.

This clonotype has just one count. The J gene is TRBJ2-6, the V gene TRBV11-2; D gene ambiguous. The CDR3 sequence is 14 residues long. CDR1 and CDR2 from the germline V gene are SGHAT and FQNNGV. V lost 7 bases, J lost 0 bases, and 7 bases lay in between. Written as DNA, the CDR3 is TGTGCCAGCAAACGGCACTCTGGGGCCAACGTCCTGACTTTC. This sequence encodes CASKRHSGANVLTF.

This clonotype was seen a few times. This chain joins TRBV29-1 and TRBJ1-6; a possible D gene is TRBD1 (5 bases). Germline V gene lookup returns CDR1 SQVTM and CDR2 ANQGSEA. This CDR3 comprises 13 residues. Trimming removed 7 bases at V and 9 bases at J, with 16 bases between. CDR3 nucleotide sequence: TGCAGCGCTGGGGGGGAACTAGGTTCACCCCTCCACTTT. The encoded protein is CSAGGELGSPLHF.

This clonotype was observed a few times. The rearrangement uses TRBV6-6 and TRBJ1-1, with D possibly matching TRBD1 (6 bases). Trimming cost V 8 bases and J 3 bases, with 19 bases left between them. The CDR3 length is 15 residues. CDR1 is MNHNY, CDR2 SVGAGI, per germline (reference sequence). The CDR3 spells CASANRQVGYTEAFF. The CDR3, as DNA: TGTGCCAGCGCAAATCGACAGGTTGGGTACACTGAAGCTTTCTTT.

This clonotype was observed once. V gene TRBV20-1 combines with J gene TRBJ2-7, with D tentatively TRBD2 (5 bases). The CDR3 has 14 residues. Trimming removed 3 bases from V and 2 bases from J, with 14 bases in between. Germline CDR1 reads DFQATT; CDR2 reads SNEGSKA (reference sequence). CDR3 coding DNA: TGCAGTGCTAGGCCTGGGCAGAGGGCCTACGAGCAGTACTTC. Its protein product is CSARPGQRAYEQYF.

The chain uses TRBV23-1 and TRBJ2-6; D remains unclear. TRBV23-1 is assigned to the ORF class and has an uncertain function. Deletions cut 2 bases from V and 0 bases from J, with 8 bases between. The CDR3 sequence is 16 residues long. In nucleotides, the CDR3 is TGCGCCAGCAGTCAAGGCAGCCTCTCTGGGGCCAACGTCCTGACTTTC. Protein sequence: CASSQGSLSGANVLTF.

The V and J genes are TRBV2 and TRBJ2-7; 10 bases agree with TRBD1. The V gene end was trimmed by 6 bases and the J gene end by 0 bases; junction bases not matched to a gene: 8. The CDR3 contains 16 residues. CDR1 and CDR2 from the germline V gene are SNHLY and FYNNEI. This CDR3 reads CASREPGQGFSYEQYF. The CDR3 nucleotides are TGTGCCAGCAGGGAACCGGGACAGGGGTTCTCCTACGAGCAGTACTTC. Using reference TRBV2 and TRBJ2-7 for the parts outside the CDR3, the full variable domain is EPEVTQTPSHQVTQMGQEVILRCVPISNHLYFYWYRQILGQKVEFLVSFYNNEISEKSEIFDDQFSVERPDGSNFTLKIRSTKLEDSAMYFCASREPGQGFSYEQYFGPGTRLTVT.

The V gene is TRBV5-1, the J gene TRBJ2-1, with 8 bases lining up with TRBD1. CDR1 and CDR2 from the germline V gene are SGHRS and YFSETQ. After removal of 2 bases from V and 5 bases from J, the junction contained 12 bases not matched to a gene. This CDR3 is built from 17 residues. This chain's CDR3 is CASSLRTGTNNNNEQFF. The CDR3 region has the DNA TGCGCCAGCAGCTTACGGACAGGGACGAACAACAACAATGAGCAGTTCTTC.

This clonotype was recorded only once. The chain uses TRBV14 and TRBJ2-2, with 8 bases identical to TRBD2. After removal of 4 bases from V and 2 bases from J, the junction contained 6 bases not matched to a gene. This CDR3 has 16 residues. The germline V gene encodes CDR1 SGHDN and CDR2 FVKESK. The CDR3 sequence: CASSRLAGLNTGELFF. In nucleotides, the CDR3 is TGTGCCAGCAGCCGGCTAGCGGGCCTTAACACCGGGGAGCTGTTTTTT. Combining the CDR3 with reference TRBV14 and TRBJ2-2 gives the whole variable domain EAGVTQFPSHSVIEKGQTVTLRCDPISGHDNLYWYRRVMGKEIKFLLHFVKESKQDESGMPNNRFLAERTGGTYSTLKVQPAELEDSGVYFCASSRLAGLNTGELFFGEGSRLTVL.

V gene TRBV12-3 or TRBV12-4 combines with J gene TRBJ2-7, with D perhaps matching TRBD2 (5 bases). The CDR3 has 16 residues. V gave up 0 bases and J gave up 4 bases, with 16 bases separating them. The chain's CDR3 is CASSLALRGSSYEQYF. CDR3 DNA: TGTGCCAGCAGTTTAGCGCTTCGGGGTAGCTCATACGAGCAGTACTTC.

This chain connects TRBV5-4 to TRBJ1-2; D is undetermined. Germline assignment: CDR1 SGHNT and CDR2 YYREEE (reference sequence). The CDR3 length is 15 residues. Trimming removed 3 bases at V and 0 bases at J, with 12 bases between. CDR3 in DNA: TGTGCCAGCAGCTCCCCGGGGAGGCCTAACTATGGCTACACCTTC. Translation gives CASSSPGRPNYGYTF.

The chain carries TRBV14 and TRBJ2-7; 7 nucleotides line up with TRBD1. This CDR3 spans 17 amino acids. V lost 0 bases to trimming and J lost 2 bases; unmatched junction nucleotides: 10. The germline V gene has CDR1 SGHDN and CDR2 FVKESK. The CDR3 nucleotides read TGTGCCAGCAGCCAAGAACGATCACAGGGGTTCCCCTACGAGCAGTACTTC. Protein sequence: CASSQERSQGFPYEQYF.